A selection of T cell receptor beta chains follows, all from one sample in a study of T-cell memory formation after mild COVID-19. MiXCR was run by TCRdb on the 5' RACE reads, yielding one entry per CDR3 protein. The sample lists about 180,000 distinct CDR3 sequences; 16% were seen once. The specimen was PBMCs or a T cell subset sorted from them (not recorded which). These TCRs come from an adult woman who had mild COVID-19 (a few samples of this study predate the infection). Cell type and time point are not known. CDR3s include the opening cysteine and the closing phenylalanine or tryptophan. The D gene is left open where the match is weak. Clone size is not always given. Where it is, it says once, few, many or a class for expanded clones.

j_call cdr3_length d_call clone_size v_call cdr3_aa cdr3_nt
TRBJ1-1 12 - - TRBV7-9 CASSLSVTEAFF TGTGCCAGCAGCTTATCTGTGACTGAAGCTTTCTTT
TRBJ2-3 14 TRBD2 many TRBV5-4 CASRQSGRAATQYF TGTGCCAGCAGACAAAGCGGGAGGGCCGCTACGCAGTATTTT
TRBJ2-7 12 - many TRBV5-1 CASSLEFHEQYF TGTGCCAGCAGCTTGGAATTCCACGAGCAGTACTTC
TRBJ2-1 16 TRBD2 few TRBV7-6 CASSRRWTSSYNEQFF TGTGCCAGCAGCCGGAGATGGACTAGCTCCTACAATGAGCAGTTCTTC
TRBJ1-1 11 TRBD1 - TRBV6-2/TRBV6-3 CASTQGGRAFF TGTGCCAGCACCCAGGGGGGACGGGCTTTCTTT
TRBJ1-6 13 - few TRBV7-6 CASSLQGYSPLHF TGTGCCAGCAGCTTACAAGGTTATTCACCCCTCCACTTT
TRBJ2-1 13 TRBD2 few TRBV14 CASSPSGSYEQFF TGTGCCAGCAGCCCTAGCGGGAGCTATGAGCAGTTCTTC
TRBJ1-2 14 TRBD1 - TRBV7-9 CASSLTGANYGYTF TGTGCCAGCAGTTTGACAGGGGCGAACTATGGCTACACCTTC
TRBJ2-3 14 - many TRBV19 CASSDTGSTDTQYF TGTGCCAGTAGTGATACGGGGAGCACAGATACGCAGTATTTT
TRBJ1-2 14 TRBD1 few TRBV29-1 CSVGAGGSNYGYTF TGCAGCGTTGGTGCAGGGGGCTCTAACTATGGCTACACCTTC
TRBJ1-5 16 TRBD1 few TRBV12-3/TRBV12-4 CASTEGQGMGNQPQHF TGTGCCAGCACTGAGGGACAGGGCATGGGCAATCAGCCCCAGCATTTT
TRBJ2-3 15 TRBD2 few TRBV12-3/TRBV12-4 CASRRGLAGVNTQYF TGTGCCAGCAGAAGGGGACTAGCGGGAGTTAATACGCAGTATTTT
TRBJ2-7 15 - many TRBV7-7 CASSLDGVYAYEQYF TGTGCTAGCAGCTTAGATGGAGTGTACGCCTACGAGCAGTACTTC
TRBJ2-1 12 - many TRBV5-1 CASSIGGEGQFF TGCGCCAGCAGCATTGGGGGCGAGGGGCAGTTCTTC
TRBJ1-1 15 - - TRBV18 CASSPRDQGFTEAFF TGTGCCAGCTCACCACGAGATCAGGGGTTCACTGAAGCTTTCTTT
TRBJ1-2 14 - - TRBV11-2 CASSHRVANYGYTF TGTGCCAGCAGTCACAGGGTTGCTAACTATGGCTACACCTTC
TRBJ2-5 13 TRBD2 many TRBV5-6 CASSRGRLETQYF TGTGCCAGTTCTCGCGGGAGGTTGGAGACCCAGTACTTC
TRBJ2-7 15 - few TRBV6-2/TRBV6-3 CASSLLRDNSYEQYF TGTGCCAGCTCGCTCCTCCGGGACAACTCCTACGAGCAGTACTTC